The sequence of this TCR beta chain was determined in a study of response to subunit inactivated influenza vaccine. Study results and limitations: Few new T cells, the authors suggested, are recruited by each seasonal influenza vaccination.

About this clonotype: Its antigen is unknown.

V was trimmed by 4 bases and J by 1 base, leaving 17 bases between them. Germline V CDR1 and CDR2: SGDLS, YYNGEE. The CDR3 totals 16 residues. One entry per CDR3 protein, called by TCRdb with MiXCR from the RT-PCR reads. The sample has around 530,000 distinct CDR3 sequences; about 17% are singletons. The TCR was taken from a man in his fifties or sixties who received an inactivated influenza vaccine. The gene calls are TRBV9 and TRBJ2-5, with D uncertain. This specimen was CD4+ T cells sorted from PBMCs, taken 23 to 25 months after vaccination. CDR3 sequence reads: CASSHGRREGQETQYF. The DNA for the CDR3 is TGTGCCAGCAGCCACGGAAGAAGGGAAGGCCAAGAGACCCAGTACTTC.